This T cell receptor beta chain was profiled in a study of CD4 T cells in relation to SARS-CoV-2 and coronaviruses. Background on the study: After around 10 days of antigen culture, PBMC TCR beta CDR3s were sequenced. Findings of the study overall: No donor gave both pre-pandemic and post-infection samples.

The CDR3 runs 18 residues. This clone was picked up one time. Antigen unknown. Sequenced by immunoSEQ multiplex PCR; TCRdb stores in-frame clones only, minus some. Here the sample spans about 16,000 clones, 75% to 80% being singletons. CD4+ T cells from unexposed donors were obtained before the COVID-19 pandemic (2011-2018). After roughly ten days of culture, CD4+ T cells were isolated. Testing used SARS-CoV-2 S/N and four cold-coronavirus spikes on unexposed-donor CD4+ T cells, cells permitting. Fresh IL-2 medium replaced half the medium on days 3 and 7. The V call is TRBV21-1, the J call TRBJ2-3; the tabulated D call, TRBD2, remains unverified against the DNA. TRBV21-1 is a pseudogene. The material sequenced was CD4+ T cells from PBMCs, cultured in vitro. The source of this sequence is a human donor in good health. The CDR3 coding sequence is TGTGCCAGCAGCAAAGAGGGGAGGTCGCAGGGTGGTCCTGCTACGCAGTATTTT. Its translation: CASSKEGRSQGGPATQYF.